The 9 T cell receptor beta chains given below trace back to one sample, sequenced in a study of metastatic and nonmetastatic thyroid tumors. TCRdb reanalyzed the PCR reads via MiXCR. Here the sample spans 20,000 to 30,000 clones, more than 20% being singletons. Not a single patient had been given any form of treatment at any point before undergoing thyroid surgery. What was sequenced was tumor tissue. These receptors all come from a male donor with papillary thyroid cancer or a benign thyroid nodule (not recorded which). Some clones in this sample may be carry-over from other donors' samples.

This clone was observed a few times. The chain carries TRBV7-9 and TRBJ2-7; D is unclear. V lost 4 bases and J 4 bases, leaving 5 bases between the germline ends. The CDR3 is 11 residues long. Germline CDR1 and CDR2: SEHNR and FQNEAQ (reference sequence). CDR3 amino acids: CASSSTYEQYF. As DNA, the CDR3 is TGTGCCAGCAGCTCGACTTACGAGCAGTACTTC.

This clone is termed medium-sized (0.01 to 0.1%). CDR3 in DNA: TGTGCCAGCACCTACATAGGGGAGACCCAGTACTTC. It yields the protein CASTYIGETQYF. This chain joins TRBV6-1 and TRBJ2-5; D is ambiguous. The CDR3 consists of 12 residues. The germline V gene encodes CDR1 MNHNS and CDR2 SASEGT. Trimming took off 7 bases at V and 5 bases at J, with 11 bases between the two ends.

V is TRBV5-1 and J is TRBJ2-7, with 7 nucleotides matching TRBD1. Trimming cost V 4 bases and J 2 bases; bases outside gene matches: 9. CDR1 is SGHRS, CDR2 YFSETQ, per germline. The CDR3 consists of 15 residues. The CDR3 here is CASSMSGTAPYEQYF. Written as DNA, the CDR3 is TGCGCCAGCAGCATGTCCGGGACAGCACCCTACGAGCAGTACTTC.

Regarding this clone: This could be a read error, since a much larger clone is one nucleotide away. No conserved phenylalanine or tryptophan is present at the end of the CDR3, so a read error is the likely explanation. This sequence joins TRBV6-2 or TRBV6-3 and TRBJ2-1; 10 bases agree with TRBD2. Looked up from germline, CDR1 is MNHEY and CDR2 is SVGEGT. The trim removed 4 bases at V and 9 bases at J, leaving 15 bases unmatched. CDR3 size: 17 residues. CDR3 bases: TGTGCCAGCAGTTCGCGCTATAGGCTAGCGGGAGAGAGTGAGCAGTTCCTC. Translating it yields CASSSRYRLAGESEQFL.

This clone was counted ten times or more. The chain couples TRBV19 to TRBJ2-5; 7 bases agree with TRBD1. The CDR3 spans 15 residues. V shed 5 bases, J shed 1 base, and the junction held 7 bases outside the gene matches. Germline V CDR1 and CDR2: LNHDA, SQIVND (reference sequence). CDR3 DNA sequence: TGTGCCAGTAGTCCCAGACAGGGCCTCCAAGAGACCCAGTACTTC. It is translated as CASSPRQGLQETQYF.

In the case of this clone: The sample carries other DNA sequences with the same CDR3. The chain links TRBV24-1 to TRBJ2-7, with 9 bases aligning to TRBD1. This CDR3 has 21 residues. Germline V CDR1 and CDR2: KGHDR, SFDVKD. V gave up 5 bases and J gave up 0 bases; unmatched junction bases: 22. The CDR3 DNA is TGTGCCACCAGTGCCTCCCCTTCAATCGCACAGGGGGCGCGCTCCTCCTACGAGCAGTACTTC. As protein: CATSASPSIAQGARSSYEQYF.

The sample holds many counts of this clone. The rearrangement links TRBV24-1 to TRBJ2-1; TRBD1 might be the D (6 bases). Per the germline V gene, CDR1 is KGHDR and CDR2 is SFDVKD. The V end lost 10 bases, the J end lost 7 bases, and 22 bases lay between the germline ends. This CDR3 is 15 amino acids long. Here the CDR3 DNA reads TGTGCCACACCGACAGGCCAAGGGCTGGAGAATGAGCAGTTCTTC. Amino acids: CATPTGQGLENEQFF.

This clone was recorded many times. The chain has TRBV11-2 and TRBJ1-5; D is ambiguous. CDR1 is SGHAT, CDR2 FQNNGV, per germline. Trimming removed 4 bases from V and 1 base from J, with 14 bases in between. The length of the CDR3 is 16 residues. The CDR3 bases are TGTGCCAGCAGCTCCCCCACTGGCGGAAGCAATCAGCCCCAGCATTTT. Protein sequence: CASSSPTGGSNQPQHF.

This clone appeared many times. The CDR3 reads CASSPLDRGTYEQYF. DNA for the CDR3: TGTGCCAGCAGCCCACTGGACAGGGGGACCTACGAGCAGTACTTC. This chain uses TRBV7-9 with TRBJ2-7; the match to TRBD1 covers 10 bases. CDR3 length: 15 amino acids. Trimming cost V 5 bases and J 2 bases; bases outside gene matches: 6. Germline CDR1 and CDR2: SEHNR and FQNEAQ (reference sequence).